This T cell receptor (beta chain) was sequenced for a study of T cell responses to AZD1222 COVID-19 vaccine. Sequencing used immunoSEQ multiplex PCR; TCRdb keeps in-frame clones, though not all of them. The repertoire holds tens of thousands of clones, about nine tenths seen once, with less than 9.5% in the top ten. V lost 0 bases, J lost 2 bases, and 20 bases lay in between. The CDR3 loop spans 20 amino acids. The germline CDR1 and CDR2 sequences are LGHNA and YNFKEQ. Sequences were derived from peripheral blood, sampled on day 0 of AZD1222 vaccination. The V gene is TRBV4-2, the J gene TRBJ1-6; D might be TRBD1 (6 bases). The TCR comes from an adult in good health. DNA for the CDR3: TGTGCCAGCAGCCAAGATTCACAGGGTGGGGGGCTCGCCTATAATTCACCCCTCCACTTT. Translating it yields CASSQDSQGGGLAYNSPLHF.